Listed below are T cell receptor beta chains from one sample, sequenced in a study of T cells expressing NK-cell markers. TCRdb reprocessed the 5' RACE reads and keeps a single row for each CDR3 protein, giving no DNA. Its clone listing holds 130,000 to 150,000 distinct CDR3 sequences. The sequenced material came from blood T cells: a sorted CD56 or NKG2C T cell subset, CD4+ or CD8+ T cells, or bulk PBMC T cells (not recorded which). The receptors come from a man between 18 and 35 years old in good health. The CDR3 runs from the conserved cysteine through the conserved F or W.

j_call: TRBJ2-2; v_call: TRBV29-1; cdr3_aa: CSVVEVNTGELFF
j_call: TRBJ2-5; v_call: TRBV12-3/TRBV12-4; cdr3_aa: CASSLDVRDRGHQETQYF
j_call: TRBJ2-3; v_call: TRBV7-9; cdr3_aa: CACYWVDTQYF
j_call: TRBJ2-1; v_call: TRBV15; cdr3_aa: CATMDRVRYEQFF
j_call: TRBJ2-1; v_call: TRBV7-9; cdr3_aa: CASSSGTGGLNEQFF
j_call: TRBJ2-3; v_call: TRBV7-2; cdr3_aa: CASSLSEGAVIADTQYF
j_call: TRBJ2-1; v_call: TRBV12-3/TRBV12-4; cdr3_aa: CASSTSLAGLYNEQFF
j_call: TRBJ2-5; v_call: TRBV4-3; cdr3_aa: CASSQDHGSSPETQYF
j_call: TRBJ2-1; v_call: TRBV9; cdr3_aa: CASSADWAAEQFF
j_call: TRBJ2-2; v_call: TRBV12-3/TRBV12-4; cdr3_aa: CASSFSPGTGELFF